This TCR beta chain derives from a study of T-cell memory formation after mild COVID-19. Overall study findings and caveats: The finding that pre-infection memory included some responding clones suggested that cross-reactive memory joined. Later expanders leaned toward CD4+, whereas clones contracting from day 15 to 85 were balanced CD4/CD8.

MiXCR, applied by TCRdb to the 5' RACE reads, yields one record per CDR3 protein. Of 250,000 or so distinct CDR3 sequences listed, roughly 9.4% are singletons. CDR1 and CDR2 from the germline V gene are SGHTA and FQGNSA. The CDR3 contains 14 residues. Trimming took 2 bases from V and 2 from J; bases not matched to a gene: 2. As concerns this clonotype: Its antigen is as yet unknown.

Sequences were obtained from PBMCs or a T cell subset sorted from them (not recorded which). V and J are TRBV7-2 and TRBJ2-7, with 8 bases matching TRBD2. This receptor was identified in a man between 18 and 29 years old who had mild COVID-19 (a few samples of this study predate the infection). Cell type and time point are not known. The DNA for the CDR3 is TGTGCCAGCAGCTTATTTAGCGGGGCCTACGAGCAGTACGTC. Its protein product is CASSLFSGAYEQYV.